This T cell receptor beta chain came from a study of T-cell reconstitution after alpha-beta-depleted transplantation in children. Preparation of the TCRbeta library was carried out with unique molecular identifiers. TCRdb analysed the PCR reads with MiXCR anew, one entry per CDR3 protein. The table records roughly 310,000 distinct CDR3 sequences, approximately 20% of them present only once. V gave up 2 bases and J gave up 7 bases; unmatched junction bases: 11. CDR1 and CDR2 (germline): ENHRY, SYGVKD. The CDR3 is 16 amino acids. The chain couples TRBV10-3 to TRBJ2-1; 7 bases line up with TRBD2. The sample was PBMCs, mostly from graft donor cells, taken 180 days after TCRalphabeta/CD19-depleted stem cell transplant. The receptor was derived from a male patient younger than 18 who had a stem cell transplant for acute lymphoblastic leukemia, so the T cells may come from the graft donor. The CDR3 nucleotides are TGTGCCATCAGTGAGGGGGCTAGCGGCCCAGAGAATGAGCAGTTCTTC. Translated, it gives CAISEGASGPENEQFF.